This is a list of T cell receptor beta chains from one sample in a study of T cell responses to AZD1222 COVID-19 vaccine. Sequencing was performed with immunoSEQ multiplex PCR; in TCRdb, only in-frame clones are kept and a portion is missing. The table shows some 150,000 clones, with around 90% occurring only once. Sequenced here: peripheral blood, sampled on day 0 of AZD1222 vaccination. The receptor source for this set is an adult in good health. Both conserved end residues are part of each CDR3. Fields, in order: D gene, V gene, J gene, clone size, CDR3 protein, CDR3 DNA. D genes are given only for firm matches. The size of a clone is reported for some rows only, either as once, few or many, or as a class for expanded clones.

d_gene: .; v_gene: TRBV4-1; j_gene: TRBJ1-2; abundance: .; CDR3aa: CASSQEGRGGYTF; CDR3nt: TGCGCCAGCAGCCAAGAGGGGCGAGGTGGCTACACCTTC
d_gene: TRBD1; v_gene: TRBV29-1; j_gene: TRBJ1-2; abundance: once; CDR3aa: CSVEPEGAGYGYTF; CDR3nt: TGCAGCGTCGAACCCGAGGGGGCAGGCTATGGCTACACCTTC
d_gene: .; v_gene: TRBV5-4; j_gene: TRBJ1-2; abundance: .; CDR3aa: CASSSDGESYGYTF; CDR3nt: TGTGCCAGCAGTTCGGACGGGGAGAGCTATGGCTACACCTTC
d_gene: TRBD1; v_gene: TRBV29-1; j_gene: TRBJ1-3; abundance: once; CDR3aa: CSAGTGGNTIYF; CDR3nt: TGCAGCGCCGGGACAGGGGGAAACACCATATATTTT
d_gene: .; v_gene: TRBV6-5; j_gene: TRBJ1-2; abundance: .; CDR3aa: CASSEEVHYGYTF; CDR3nt: TGTGCCAGCAGCGAGGAGGTCCACTATGGCTACACCTTC
d_gene: .; v_gene: TRBV24-1; j_gene: TRBJ2-3; abundance: .; CDR3aa: CATSETGDTQYF; CDR3nt: TGTGCCACCAGTGAAACAGGGGATACGCAGTATTTT
d_gene: .; v_gene: TRBV27; j_gene: TRBJ1-6; abundance: .; CDR3aa: CASSSRRTSSYNSPLHF; CDR3nt: TGTGCCAGCAGTTCCCGACGGACGAGCTCCTATAATTCACCCCTCCACTTT
d_gene: .; v_gene: TRBV27; j_gene: TRBJ2-1; abundance: .; CDR3aa: CASSLSPVGSYNEQFF; CDR3nt: TGTGCCAGCAGTTTGAGCCCAGTGGGATCCTACAATGAGCAGTTCTTC
d_gene: TRBD2; v_gene: TRBV27; j_gene: TRBJ2-7; abundance: .; CDR3aa: CATRRGPLAGSYEQYF; CDR3nt: TGTGCCACCCGTCGGGGGCCGCTAGCGGGAAGCTACGAGCAGTACTTC
d_gene: .; v_gene: TRBV9; j_gene: TRBJ2-1; abundance: .; CDR3aa: CASRALNNEQFF; CDR3nt: TGTGCCAGCAGGGCCCTTAACAATGAGCAGTTCTTC
d_gene: .; v_gene: TRBV7-9; j_gene: TRBJ2-5; abundance: .; CDR3aa: CASSSSGTDQETQYF; CDR3nt: TGTGCCAGCAGCTCGTCCGGGACGGACCAAGAGACCCAGTACTTC
d_gene: .; v_gene: TRBV19; j_gene: TRBJ2-5; abundance: .; CDR3aa: CASSIKETQYF; CDR3nt: TGTGCCAGTAGTATAAAAGAGACCCAGTACTTC
d_gene: .; v_gene: TRBV12-3/TRBV12-4; j_gene: TRBJ2-3; abundance: .; CDR3aa: CASSLRPDTQYF; CDR3nt: TGTGCCAGCAGTTTAAGGCCAGATACGCAGTATTTT
d_gene: TRBD1; v_gene: TRBV7-2; j_gene: TRBJ2-5; abundance: .; CDR3aa: CATTTGYQETQYF; CDR3nt: TGTGCCACCACGACAGGGTACCAAGAGACCCAGTACTTC
d_gene: .; v_gene: TRBV6-5; j_gene: TRBJ1-5; abundance: .; CDR3aa: CASSKGNSNQPQHF; CDR3nt: TGTGCCAGCAGTAAGGGGAATAGCAATCAGCCCCAGCATTTT
d_gene: .; v_gene: TRBV30; j_gene: TRBJ1-1; abundance: .; CDR3aa: CAWSQGIGTEAFF; CDR3nt: TGTGCCTGGAGCCAGGGAATCGGGACTGAAGCTTTCTTT
d_gene: .; v_gene: TRBV6-5; j_gene: TRBJ2-5; abundance: .; CDR3aa: CASSSSTGYQETQYF; CDR3nt: TGTGCCAGCAGTTCCTCGACGGGTTACCAAGAGACCCAGTACTTC
d_gene: .; v_gene: TRBV19; j_gene: TRBJ2-1; abundance: .; CDR3aa: CATTPGAGAEQFF; CDR3nt: TGTGCCACTACTCCCGGGGCAGGGGCTGAGCAGTTCTTC